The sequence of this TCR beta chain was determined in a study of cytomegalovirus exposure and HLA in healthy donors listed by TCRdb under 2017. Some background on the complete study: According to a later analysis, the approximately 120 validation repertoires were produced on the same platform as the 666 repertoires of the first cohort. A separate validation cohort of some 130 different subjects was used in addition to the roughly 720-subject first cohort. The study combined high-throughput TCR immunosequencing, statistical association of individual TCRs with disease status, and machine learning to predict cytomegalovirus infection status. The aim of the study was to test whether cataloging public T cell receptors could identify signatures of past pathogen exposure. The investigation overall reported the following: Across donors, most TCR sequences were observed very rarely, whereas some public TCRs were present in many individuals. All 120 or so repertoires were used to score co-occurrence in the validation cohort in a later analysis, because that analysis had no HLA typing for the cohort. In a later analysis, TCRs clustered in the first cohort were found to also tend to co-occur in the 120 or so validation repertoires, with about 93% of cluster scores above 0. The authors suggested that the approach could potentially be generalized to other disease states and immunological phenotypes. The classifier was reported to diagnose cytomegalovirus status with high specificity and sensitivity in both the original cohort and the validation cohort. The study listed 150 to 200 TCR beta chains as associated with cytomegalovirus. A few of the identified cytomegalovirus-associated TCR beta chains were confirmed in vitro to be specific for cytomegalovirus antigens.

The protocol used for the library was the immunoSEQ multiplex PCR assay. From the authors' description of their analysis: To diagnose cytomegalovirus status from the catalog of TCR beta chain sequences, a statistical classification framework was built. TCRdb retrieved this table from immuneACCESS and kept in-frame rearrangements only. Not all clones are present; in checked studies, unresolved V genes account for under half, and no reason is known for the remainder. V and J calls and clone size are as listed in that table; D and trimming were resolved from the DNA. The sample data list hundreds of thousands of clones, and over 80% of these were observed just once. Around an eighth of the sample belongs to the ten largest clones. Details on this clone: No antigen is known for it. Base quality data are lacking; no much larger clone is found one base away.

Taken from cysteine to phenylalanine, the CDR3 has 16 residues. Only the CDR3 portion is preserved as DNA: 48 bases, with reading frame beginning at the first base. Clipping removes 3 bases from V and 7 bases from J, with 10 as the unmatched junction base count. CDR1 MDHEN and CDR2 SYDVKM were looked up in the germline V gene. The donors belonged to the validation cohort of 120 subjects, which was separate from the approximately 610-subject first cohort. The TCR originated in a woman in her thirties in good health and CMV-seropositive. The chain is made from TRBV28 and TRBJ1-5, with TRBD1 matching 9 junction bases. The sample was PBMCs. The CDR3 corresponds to CASSFSPGQGEQPQHF. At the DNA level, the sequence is TGTGCCAGCAGTTTCTCCCCGGGACAGGGAGAACAGCCCCAGCATTTT.